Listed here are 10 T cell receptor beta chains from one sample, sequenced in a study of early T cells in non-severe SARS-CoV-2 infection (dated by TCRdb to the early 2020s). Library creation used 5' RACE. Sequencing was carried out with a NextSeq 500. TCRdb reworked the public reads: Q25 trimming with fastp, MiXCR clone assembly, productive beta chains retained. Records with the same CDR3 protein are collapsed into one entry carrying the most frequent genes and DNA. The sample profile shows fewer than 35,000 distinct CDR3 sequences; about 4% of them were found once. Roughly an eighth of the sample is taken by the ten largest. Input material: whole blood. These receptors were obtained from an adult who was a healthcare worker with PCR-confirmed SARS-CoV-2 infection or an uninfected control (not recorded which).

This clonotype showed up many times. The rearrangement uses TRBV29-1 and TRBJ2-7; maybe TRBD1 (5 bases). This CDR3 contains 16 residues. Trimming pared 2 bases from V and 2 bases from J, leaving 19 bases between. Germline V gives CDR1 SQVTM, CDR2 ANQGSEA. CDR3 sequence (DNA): TGCAGCGTTGAACCCGCCACAGGCGGCGGTCCCTACGAGCAGTACTTC. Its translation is CSVEPATGGGPYEQYF.

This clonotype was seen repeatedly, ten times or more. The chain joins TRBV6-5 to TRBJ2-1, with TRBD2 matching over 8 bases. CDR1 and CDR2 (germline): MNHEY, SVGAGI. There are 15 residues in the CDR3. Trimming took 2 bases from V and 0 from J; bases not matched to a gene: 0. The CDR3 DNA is TGTGCCAGCAGTTACCGGGAGGGCTCCTACAATGAGCAGTTCTTC. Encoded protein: CASSYREGSYNEQFF.

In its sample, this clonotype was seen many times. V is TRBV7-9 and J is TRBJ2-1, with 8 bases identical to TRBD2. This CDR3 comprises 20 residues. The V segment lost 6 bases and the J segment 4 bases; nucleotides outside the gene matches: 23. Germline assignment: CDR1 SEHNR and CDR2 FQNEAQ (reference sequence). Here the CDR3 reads CASRSLGTPIAGPFYNEQFF. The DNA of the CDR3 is TGTGCCAGCAGGTCCTTGGGGACTCCAATAGCGGGACCCTTTTACAATGAGCAGTTCTTC.

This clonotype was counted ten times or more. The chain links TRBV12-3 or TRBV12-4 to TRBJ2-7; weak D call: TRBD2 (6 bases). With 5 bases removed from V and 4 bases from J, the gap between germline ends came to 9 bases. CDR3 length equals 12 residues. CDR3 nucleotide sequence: TGTGCCAGCAGTGGCGGAGGGTACGAGCAGTACTTC. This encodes CASSGGGYEQYF.

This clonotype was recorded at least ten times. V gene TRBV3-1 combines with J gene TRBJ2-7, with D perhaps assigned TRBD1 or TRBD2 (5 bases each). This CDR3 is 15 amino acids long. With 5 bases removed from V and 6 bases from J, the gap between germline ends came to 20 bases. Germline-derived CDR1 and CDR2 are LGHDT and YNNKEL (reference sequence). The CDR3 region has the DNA TGTGCCAGCAGCGAACGGACCGGACGAGGGGTCGAGCAGTACTTC. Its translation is CASSERTGRGVEQYF.

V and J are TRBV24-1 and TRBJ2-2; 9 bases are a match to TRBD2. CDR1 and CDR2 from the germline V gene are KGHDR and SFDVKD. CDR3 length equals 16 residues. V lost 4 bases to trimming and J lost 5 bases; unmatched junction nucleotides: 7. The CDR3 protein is CATSEVSGSGTGELFF. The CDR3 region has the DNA TGTGCCACCAGTGAGGTTAGCGGGAGTGGGACCGGGGAGCTGTTTTTT.

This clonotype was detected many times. CDR3 sequence reads: CSARDSRASYEQYF. DNA of the CDR3: TGCAGTGCTAGAGATAGCCGGGCATCCTACGAGCAGTACTTC. This chain links TRBV20-1 with TRBJ2-7, with D uncertain. Germline loops: CDR1 DFQATT, CDR2 SNEGSKA (reference sequence). V was cut by 0 bases and J by 1 base, with 10 bases left in between. This CDR3 spans 14 amino acids.

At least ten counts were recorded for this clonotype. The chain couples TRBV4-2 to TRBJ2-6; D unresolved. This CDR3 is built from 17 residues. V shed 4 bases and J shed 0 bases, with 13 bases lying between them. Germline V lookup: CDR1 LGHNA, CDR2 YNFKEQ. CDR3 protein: CASSPMNSPSGANVLTF. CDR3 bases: TGTGCCAGCAGCCCAATGAACAGCCCCTCTGGGGCCAACGTCCTGACTTTC.

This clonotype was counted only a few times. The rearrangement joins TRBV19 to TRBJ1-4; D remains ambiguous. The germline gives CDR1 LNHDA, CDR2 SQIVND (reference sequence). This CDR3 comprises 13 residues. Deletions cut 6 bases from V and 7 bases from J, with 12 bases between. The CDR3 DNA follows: TGTGCCAGTAGCCAGGCCCTAAGTGAAAAACTGTTTTTT. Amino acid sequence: CASSQALSEKLFF.

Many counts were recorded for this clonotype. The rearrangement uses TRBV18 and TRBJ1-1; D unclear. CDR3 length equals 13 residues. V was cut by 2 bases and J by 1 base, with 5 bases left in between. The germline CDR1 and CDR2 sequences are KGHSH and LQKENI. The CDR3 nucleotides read TGTGCCAGCTCACCAAGTACGAACACTGAAGCTTTCTTT. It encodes CASSPSTNTEAFF.